This T cell receptor (beta chain) was profiled in a study of T-cell memory formation after mild COVID-19. The study's findings and limits: Mainly in CM and EM were contracting CD4+ clones; CD8+ were in EMRA. Some SARS-CoV-2-responding clones were already detected in memory before infection. While clones contracting from day 15 to 85 were balanced between CD4 and CD8, later expanders leaned CD4+.

TCRdb reprocessed the 5' RACE reads via MiXCR and lists one record per CDR3 protein. The table shows under 300,000 distinct CDR3 sequences, with under 20% occurring only once. Germline lookup yields CDR1 LNHNV and CDR2 YYDKDF (reference sequence). The CDR3 has 15 residues. Trimming cost V 4 bases and J 3 bases, with 10 bases left between them. This clonotype was recorded a few times. Its antigen is not known. The source material was PBMCs or a T cell subset sorted from them (not recorded which). This clonotype was obtained from a man younger than 30 who had mild COVID-19 (a few samples of this study predate the infection). Cell type and time point are not known. The chain joins TRBV15 to TRBJ2-6; no clear D gene. CDR3 loop: CATSTPVLGANVLTF. The CDR3 region has the DNA TGTGCCACCAGCACCCCTGTCCTTGGGGCCAACGTCCTGACTTTC.